The rows below give T cell receptor beta chains drawn from one sample of a study of blood T cell repertoires in COVID-19. Profiling relied on immunoSEQ multiplex PCR, and the TCRdb table lists in-frame clones only, not all of them. The table has roughly 230,000 clones, roughly 80% seen once. Sequencing input: PBMCs or T cells enriched from blood (not recorded which). These receptors were obtained from a man aged 45-60 years who had recovered from COVID-19. CDR3s include the opening cysteine and the closing phenylalanine or tryptophan.

cdr3_length,v_call,cdr3_aa
13,TRBV6-5,CASSTGRSGGYTF
19,TRBV18,CASSPLTKWRQGSNHEQYF
13,TRBV4-3,CASSQDPGNEQFF
13,TRBV19,CASSTRDNSPLHF
12,TRBV6-2/TRBV6-3,CASSRIQGRRHF
14,TRBV5-1,CASSLDGGPYEQYF
15,TRBV27,CASRPDRGYTGELFF
16,TRBV11-1,CASSPPGWRDNNEQFF
15,TRBV2,CASKLTGTSAHEQYF
16,TRBV27,CASSAEGEATNEKLFF
17,TRBV25-1,CASSEFEGLGVGNEQFF
15,TRBV7-9,CASSLETGGTDTQYF
14,TRBV10-1,CASIKRQTWDTQYF
16,TRBV25-1,CASSEGQGLWGNTIYF
16,TRBV30,CAWSVSLSGYNYGYTF
14,TRBV27,CASIRTSGYYEQYF
14,TRBV5-1,CASSLVQGTGELFF
13,TRBV14,CASSRDRDYGYTF
13,TRBV7-3,CASSRGGWDEQFF
15,TRBV7-8,CASSLEGRVTDEQYF
15,TRBV11-1,CASSLVPDRALEQYF
14,TRBV18,CASSPLPTGYEQYF
14,TRBV2,CASTRTGRDSPLHF
15,TRBV5-5,CASSFSMGGTYEQYF
16,TRBV6-6,CASSYGPGGNGNTIYF
15,TRBV18,CASSPRDRNNEKLFF
14,TRBV5-1,CASSLTGRAEKLFF
14,TRBV5-8,CASSYRGLGSPLHF
14,TRBV25-1,CASSEGRLERRQYF
18,TRBV7-2,CASRTESIQGRYTGELFF
14,TRBV11-3,CASSLRWAENGYTF
14,TRBV10-3,CAIRETDYTDTQYF
17,TRBV5-1,CASSPTPTGGIDTEAFF